This T cell receptor (beta chain) was captured in a study of blood T cell repertoires in COVID-19. Study summary: COVID-19 samples collected from the United States, Italy and Spain covered acute and convalescent phases. From T cells, B-cell-depleted T cells, or PBMCs came the material, which was cDNA or gDNA.

From germline, CDR1 is LGHNA and CDR2 YNFKEQ. CDR3 length: 16 amino acids. Trimming removed 0 bases at V and 4 bases at J, with 13 bases between. In the original workflow: The assay estimated nucleated cells by amplifying reference gene primers. The repertoire was sequenced with immunoSEQ multiplex PCR; TCRdb's copy has only in-frame clones and lacks some. Clone size and the V and J calls come from that table; the DNA yielded D and trimming. This table has fewer than 600,000 clones, approximately 89% appearing once. Followed longitudinally, the Seattle patients had been enrolled during active infection.

V gene TRBV4-2 combines with J gene TRBJ1-3; D is possibly TRBD1 (5 bases). The sequencing sample was made of peripheral blood. The source is a man younger than 35 with COVID-19, enrolled during active disease. The CDR3 reads CASSQDLRQGGNTIYF. The CDR3 DNA is TGTGCCAGCAGCCAAGATCTAAGGCAGGGCGGAAACACCATATATTTT.